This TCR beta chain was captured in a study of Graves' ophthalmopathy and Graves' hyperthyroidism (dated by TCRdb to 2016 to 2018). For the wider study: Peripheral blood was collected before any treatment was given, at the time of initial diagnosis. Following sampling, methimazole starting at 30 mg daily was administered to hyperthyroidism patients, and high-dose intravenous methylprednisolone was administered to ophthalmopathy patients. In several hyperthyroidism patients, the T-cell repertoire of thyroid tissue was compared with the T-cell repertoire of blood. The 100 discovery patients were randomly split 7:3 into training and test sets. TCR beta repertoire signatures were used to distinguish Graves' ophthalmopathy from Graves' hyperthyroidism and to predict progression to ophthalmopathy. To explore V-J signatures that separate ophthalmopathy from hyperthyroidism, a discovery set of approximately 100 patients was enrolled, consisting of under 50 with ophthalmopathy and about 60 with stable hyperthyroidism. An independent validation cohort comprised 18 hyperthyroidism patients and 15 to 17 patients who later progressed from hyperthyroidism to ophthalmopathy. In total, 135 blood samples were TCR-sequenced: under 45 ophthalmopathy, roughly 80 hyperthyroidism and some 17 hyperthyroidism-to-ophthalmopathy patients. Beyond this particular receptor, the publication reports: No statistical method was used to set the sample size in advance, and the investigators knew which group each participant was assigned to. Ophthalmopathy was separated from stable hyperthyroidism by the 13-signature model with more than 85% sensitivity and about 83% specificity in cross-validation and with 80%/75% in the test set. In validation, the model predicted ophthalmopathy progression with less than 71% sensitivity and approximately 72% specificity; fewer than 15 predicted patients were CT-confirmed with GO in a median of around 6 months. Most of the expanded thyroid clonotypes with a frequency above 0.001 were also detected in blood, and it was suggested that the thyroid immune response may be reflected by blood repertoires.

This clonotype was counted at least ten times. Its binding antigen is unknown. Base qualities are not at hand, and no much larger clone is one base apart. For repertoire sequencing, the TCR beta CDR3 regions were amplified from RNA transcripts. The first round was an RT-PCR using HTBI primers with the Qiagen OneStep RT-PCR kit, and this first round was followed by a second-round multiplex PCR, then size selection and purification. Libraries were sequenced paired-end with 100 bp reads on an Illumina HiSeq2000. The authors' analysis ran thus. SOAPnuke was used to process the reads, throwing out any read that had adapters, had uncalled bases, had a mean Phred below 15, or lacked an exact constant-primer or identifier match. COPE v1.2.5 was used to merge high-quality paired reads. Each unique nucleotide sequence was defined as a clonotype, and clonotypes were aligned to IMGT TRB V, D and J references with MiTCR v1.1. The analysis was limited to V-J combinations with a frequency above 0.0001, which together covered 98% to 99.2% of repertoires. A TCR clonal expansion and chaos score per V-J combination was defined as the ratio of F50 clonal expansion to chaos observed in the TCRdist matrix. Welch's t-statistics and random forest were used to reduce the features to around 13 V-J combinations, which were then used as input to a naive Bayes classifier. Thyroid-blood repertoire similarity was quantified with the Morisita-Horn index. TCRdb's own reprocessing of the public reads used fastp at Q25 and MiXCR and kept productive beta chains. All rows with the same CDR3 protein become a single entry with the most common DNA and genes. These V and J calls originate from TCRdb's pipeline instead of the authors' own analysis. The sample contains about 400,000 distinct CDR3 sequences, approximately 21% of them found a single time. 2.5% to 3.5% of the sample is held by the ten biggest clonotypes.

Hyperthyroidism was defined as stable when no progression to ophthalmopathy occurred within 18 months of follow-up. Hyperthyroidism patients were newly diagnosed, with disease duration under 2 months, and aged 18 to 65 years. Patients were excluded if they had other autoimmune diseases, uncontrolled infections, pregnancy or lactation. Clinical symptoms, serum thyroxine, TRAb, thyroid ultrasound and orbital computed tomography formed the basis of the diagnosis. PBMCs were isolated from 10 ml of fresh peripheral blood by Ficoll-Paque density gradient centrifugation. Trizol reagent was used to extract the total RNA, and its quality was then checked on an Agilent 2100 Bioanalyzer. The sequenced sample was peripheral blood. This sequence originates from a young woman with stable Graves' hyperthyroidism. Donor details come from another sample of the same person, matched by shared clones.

The nucleotide sequence is given as TGTGCCAGCAGTCAAATAGGAGACAGGGTTAATTCACCCCTCCACTTT. Translated, this is CASSQIGDRVNSPLHF. The chain couples TRBV6-1 to TRBJ1-6; 7 central bases correspond to TRBD1. There are 16 amino acids in the CDR3, from cysteine to phenylalanine inclusive. Only the CDR3 part of the read is kept: 48 bases, read in frame from the first base. Compared with germline, V lacks 5 bases and J lacks 6 bases; bases without a gene match: 10. CDR1 and CDR2, looked up from the germline V gene, are MNHNS and SASEGT.